Listed below are T cell receptor beta chains from one sample, sequenced in a study of metastatic and nonmetastatic thyroid tumors. TCRdb reanalyzed the PCR reads via MiXCR. The repertoire holds 27,000 or so clones, with about 15% as singletons. The material sequenced was blood. The receptors derive from a male donor with papillary thyroid cancer or a benign thyroid nodule (not recorded which). Some clones in this sample may be carry-over from other donors' samples. The CDR3 runs from the conserved cysteine through the conserved F or W. Each record gives: CDR3 length, V gene, clone size, J gene, D gene, CDR3 protein, CDR3 DNA. The D gene is left open where the match is weak. Clone size is not always given. Where it is, it says once, few, many or a class for expanded clones.

cdr3_length: 14
v_call: TRBV6-1
clone_size: many
j_call: TRBJ2-7
d_call: NA
cdr3_aa: CASNARTPPYEQYF
cdr3_nt: TGTGCCAGCAATGCCAGGACACCTCCCTACGAGCAGTACTTC

cdr3_length: 12
v_call: TRBV10-3
clone_size: many
j_call: TRBJ1-6
d_call: NA
cdr3_aa: CAARQVDSPLHF
cdr3_nt: TGTGCCGCACGACAGGTGGATTCACCCCTCCACTTT

cdr3_length: 17
v_call: TRBV20-1
clone_size: NA
j_call: TRBJ2-7
d_call: TRBD1
cdr3_aa: CSARDRNPGQTSYEQYF
cdr3_nt: TGCAGTGCTAGAGACCGAAACCCGGGACAGACCTCCTACGAGCAGTACTTC

cdr3_length: 17
v_call: TRBV11-1
clone_size: many
j_call: TRBJ2-6
d_call: TRBD2
cdr3_aa: CASSTSGPYSGANVLTF
cdr3_nt: TGTGCCAGCAGTACTAGCGGTCCCTACTCTGGGGCCAACGTCCTGACTTTC

cdr3_length: 17
v_call: TRBV4-2
clone_size: NA
j_call: TRBJ2-7
d_call: NA
cdr3_aa: CASSRADFSGGFYEQYF
cdr3_nt: TGTGCCAGCAGCCGAGCCGATTTTTCAGGCGGCTTTTACGAGCAGTACTTC

cdr3_length: 17
v_call: TRBV5-1
clone_size: NA
j_call: TRBJ2-7
d_call: TRBD2
cdr3_aa: CASSLGSGSGGPNEQYF
cdr3_nt: TGCGCCAGCAGCTTGGGGTCGGGGTCGGGAGGGCCGAACGAGCAGTACTTC

cdr3_length: 15
v_call: TRBV28
clone_size: medium-sized
j_call: TRBJ2-7
d_call: NA
cdr3_aa: CASTFTVLPTYEQYF
cdr3_nt: TGTGCCAGCACCTTTACGGTATTACCAACCTACGAGCAGTACTTC

cdr3_length: 14
v_call: TRBV7-9
clone_size: many
j_call: TRBJ2-5
d_call: NA
cdr3_aa: CASIQGVGDETQYF
cdr3_nt: TGTGCCAGCATCCAAGGAGTGGGGGACGAGACCCAGTACTTC

cdr3_length: 15
v_call: TRBV27
clone_size: NA
j_call: TRBJ2-7
d_call: TRBD2
cdr3_aa: CASSLGTSGSYEQYF
cdr3_nt: TGTGCCAGCAGCCTCGGGACTAGCGGCTCCTACGAGCAGTACTTC

cdr3_length: 13
v_call: TRBV6-1
clone_size: medium-sized
j_call: TRBJ2-1
d_call: NA
cdr3_aa: CASSEALTNEQFF
cdr3_nt: TGTGCCAGCAGCGAAGCCCTAACGAATGAGCAGTTCTTC

cdr3_length: 15
v_call: TRBV9
clone_size: many
j_call: TRBJ2-3
d_call: NA
cdr3_aa: CASSVVGRGTDTQYF
cdr3_nt: TGTGCCAGCAGCGTAGTCGGCAGGGGCACAGATACGCAGTATTTT

cdr3_length: 12
v_call: TRBV6-2/TRBV6-3
clone_size: few
j_call: TRBJ1-5
d_call: NA
cdr3_aa: CASRILGQPQHF
cdr3_nt: TGTGCCAGCAGAATTTTAGGTCAGCCCCAGCATTTT

cdr3_length: 20
v_call: TRBV5-1
clone_size: many
j_call: TRBJ2-3
d_call: TRBD2
cdr3_aa: CASSLALGTSGRARTDTQYF
cdr3_nt: TGCGCCAGCAGCTTGGCTCTTGGGACTAGCGGGAGGGCCCGCACAGATACGCAGTATTTT